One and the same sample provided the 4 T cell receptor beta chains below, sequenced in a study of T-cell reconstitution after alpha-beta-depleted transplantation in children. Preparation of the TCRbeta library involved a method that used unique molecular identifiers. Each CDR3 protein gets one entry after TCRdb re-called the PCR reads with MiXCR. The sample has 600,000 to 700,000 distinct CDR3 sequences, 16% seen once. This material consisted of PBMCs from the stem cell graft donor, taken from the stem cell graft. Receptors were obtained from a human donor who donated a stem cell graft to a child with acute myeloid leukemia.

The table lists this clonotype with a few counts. The CDR3 nucleotides are TGTGCCACCAGTGCCAGACTAGCGGGGACAAATGAGCAGTTCTTC. Its translation is CATSARLAGTNEQFF. The chain uses TRBV24-1 and TRBJ2-1; 11 positions agree with TRBD2. Germline values: CDR1 KGHDR, CDR2 SFDVKD. This CDR3 spans 15 amino acids. The V segment lost 5 bases and the J segment 7 bases; nucleotides outside the gene matches: 6.

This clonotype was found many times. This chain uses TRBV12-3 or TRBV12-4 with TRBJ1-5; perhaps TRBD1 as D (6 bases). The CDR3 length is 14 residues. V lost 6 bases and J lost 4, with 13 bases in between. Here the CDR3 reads CASSRDRQNQPQHF. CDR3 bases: TGTGCCAGCAGCCGTGACAGGCAAAATCAGCCCCAGCATTTT.

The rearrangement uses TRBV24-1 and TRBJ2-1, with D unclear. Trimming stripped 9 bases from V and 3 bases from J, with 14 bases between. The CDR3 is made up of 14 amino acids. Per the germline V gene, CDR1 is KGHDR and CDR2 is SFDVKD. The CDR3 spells CATGSSRSYNEQFF. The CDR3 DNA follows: TGTGCCACCGGAAGTTCGAGGAGCTACAATGAGCAGTTCTTC.

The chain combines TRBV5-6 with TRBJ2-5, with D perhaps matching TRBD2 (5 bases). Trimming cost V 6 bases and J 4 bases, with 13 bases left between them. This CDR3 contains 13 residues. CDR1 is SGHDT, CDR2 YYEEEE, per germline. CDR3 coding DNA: TGTGCCAGCAACCAGATCCGGGGAGAGACCCAGTACTTC. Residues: CASNQIRGETQYF. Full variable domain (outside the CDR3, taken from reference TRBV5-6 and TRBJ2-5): DAGVTQSPTHLIKTRGQQVTLRCSPKSGHDTVSWYQQALGQGPQFIFQYYEEEERQRGNFPDRFSGHQFPNYSSELNVNALLLGDSALYLCASNQIRGETQYFGPGTRLLVL.